This is a list of T cell receptor beta chains from one sample in a study of T cell repertoires in cytomegalovirus infection. TCRdb recomputed calls from the reads with MiXCR, one row per CDR3 protein. The sample records over 250,000 distinct CDR3 sequences, less than 25% being singletons. No antigens are known for them. The sample was cultured PBMCs, taken from culture after CMV antigen stimulation. The origin of the receptors is a human donor in good health (CMV status not recorded). Some clones in this sample may be carry-over from other donors' samples. Both conserved end residues are part of each CDR3. A D gene is named only where the DNA matches it firmly. Where a row states a size, it is once, few, many or the class of an expanded clone; other rows omit it.

.	.	TRBJ2-7	TRBV19	TGTGCCAGTAGTATAGGCGCAGGGGCCACCTACGAGCAGTACTTC	CASSIGAGATYEQYF
.	.	TRBJ2-7	TRBV5-1	TGCGCCAGCAGTACAGGAGATGGATCCTACAATGAGCAGTACTTC	CASSTGDGSYNEQYF
few	.	TRBJ2-7	TRBV19	TGTGCCAGTAGTATACACGGGAGTCTTCCCTACGAGCAGTACTTC	CASSIHGSLPYEQYF
.	TRBD1	TRBJ2-1	TRBV27	TGTGCCAGCAGTTTATTTGGATGGGGACAGGGGACCTACAATGAGCAGTTCTTC	CASSLFGWGQGTYNEQFF
few	.	TRBJ1-5	TRBV6-2/TRBV6-3	TGTGCCAGCATGAGCTACAATCAGCCCCAGCATTTT	CASMSYNQPQHF
many	TRBD1	TRBJ1-1	TRBV7-9	TGTGCCAGCAGCCGCCGGGGGGCAGGGGGAGTCACTGAAGCTTTCTTT	CASSRRGAGGVTEAFF
few	.	TRBJ1-1	TRBV6-5	TGTGCCAGCAGTTACTGGGTGGGCACTGAAGCTTTCTTT	CASSYWVGTEAFF
many	.	TRBJ2-2	TRBV6-5	TGTGCCAGCAGTTACTTGGTTATGGAGGCCGGGGAGCTGTTTTTT	CASSYLVMEAGELFF
.	.	TRBJ2-7	TRBV9	TGTGCCAGCGCCCTGGGGACGGCCGCCTACGAGCAGTACTTC	CASALGTAAYEQYF
few	.	TRBJ1-2	TRBV5-4	TGTGCCAGCACCGCTTCGGACGATGGCTACACCTTC	CASTASDDGYTF
.	.	TRBJ1-1	TRBV2	TGTGCCAGCAGTGTTGAGGGGAGGACTGAAGCTTTCTTT	CASSVEGRTEAFF
many	.	TRBJ2-6	TRBV5-1	TGCGCCAGCAGCATACAACCTGGGACGGCTTTCTCTGGGGCCAACGTCCTGACTTTC	CASSIQPGTAFSGANVLTF
many	TRBD1	TRBJ2-3	TRBV7-2	TGTGCCAGCAGATCAAGGGGGCAGGGGGCCACAGATACGCAGTATTTT	CASRSRGQGATDTQYF
few	.	TRBJ2-1	TRBV6-2/TRBV6-3	TGTGCCAGCAGGGTCGGGACCAGCTCCTACAATGAGCAGTTCTTC	CASRVGTSSYNEQFF
.	.	TRBJ1-4	TRBV4-1	TGCGCCAGCAGCCAAGATGCCAGGGTGGATGAAAAACTGTTTTTT	CASSQDARVDEKLFF
many	.	TRBJ1-1	TRBV7-2	TGTGCCAGCAGCTTGAGGAGTAGGGCCACTGAAGCTTTCTTT	CASSLRSRATEAFF
.	.	TRBJ1-2	TRBV6-5	TGTGCCAGCAGTTACTCGATAACCCTGGATGGCTACACCTTC	CASSYSITLDGYTF
few	.	TRBJ2-1	TRBV20-1	TGCAGTGCTAGAGATCTTCAGTACAATGAGCAGTTCTTC	CSARDLQYNEQFF
few	.	TRBJ1-1	TRBV28	TGTGCCAGCAGCGCAACCTGGAGCACTGAAGCTTTCTTT	CASSATWSTEAFF
.	.	TRBJ1-5	TRBV6-2/TRBV6-3	TGTGCCAGCAAACGGTTGGAAGGGTTCGGGCAGCCCCAGCATTTT	CASKRLEGFGQPQHF
few	.	TRBJ2-1	TRBV3-1	TGTGCCAGCAGCCAAGATCTTCGGGGAAGTGAGCAGTTCTTC	CASSQDLRGSEQFF
.	.	TRBJ1-4	TRBV4-3	TGCGCCAGCAGCCAAGTACCTACATCCTGGGGCGAAAAACTGTTTTTT	CASSQVPTSWGEKLFF
.	.	TRBJ1-1	TRBV12-3/TRBV12-4	TGTGCCAGCAGTTTTTGGGGGGCCCTGGGTCGCATGAACACTGAAGCTTTCTTT	CASSFWGALGRMNTEAFF
many	.	TRBJ1-1	TRBV6-1	TGTGCCAGCAGACCTACGACCGCGGCGGGGGGAAGTACTGAAGCTTTCTTT	CASRPTTAAGGSTEAFF
many	.	TRBJ1-2	TRBV7-2	TGTGCCAGCAGACCAGGGTCGGGGCGGATCTATGGCTACACCTTC	CASRPGSGRIYGYTF
.	.	TRBJ2-2	TRBV7-9	TGTGCCAGCAGCATTGGGACCCTGAACACCGGGGAGCTGTTTTTT	CASSIGTLNTGELFF
.	.	TRBJ2-7	TRBV11-2	TGTGCCAGCAGCTCAGGGGGGTCCTACGAGCAGTACTTC	CASSSGGSYEQYF
few	TRBD2	TRBJ2-5	TRBV6-5	TGTGCCAGCAGTTACACAGGACTAGCGGGCGAAGAGACCCAGTACTTC	CASSYTGLAGEETQYF
many	.	TRBJ2-5	TRBV7-2	TGTGCCAGCAGCGCCAGCGCGTTCCAAGAGACCCAGTACTTC	CASSASAFQETQYF
.	.	TRBJ2-1	TRBV19	TGTGCCAGTTCGCGGAAGTCCTACAATGAGCAGTTCTTC	CASSRKSYNEQFF
.	.	TRBJ2-1	TRBV6-1	TGTGCCTTGCGGTGGACGTCTCACAATGAGCAGTTCTTC	CALRWTSHNEQFF
.	.	TRBJ2-3	TRBV12-3/TRBV12-4	TGTGCCAGCAATATCCGAGATACGCAGTATTTT	CASNIRDTQYF
.	.	TRBJ2-7	TRBV6-2/TRBV6-3	TGTGCCAGCACTGTAGGAAACTCCTACGAGCAGTACTTC	CASTVGNSYEQYF
large	.	TRBJ2-1	TRBV5-6	TGTGCCAGCAGCTTGGTCCGAGGCGATGAGCAGTTCTTC	CASSLVRGDEQFF
.	TRBD2	TRBJ2-5	TRBV11-3	TGTGCCAGCAGCTCCGGGACTAGCGGGAGAAAGACCCAGTACTTC	CASSSGTSGRKTQYF
few	.	TRBJ1-5	TRBV7-2	TGTGCCAGCAGCAAGGTGGGGGCGCTCCCTCAGCCCCAGCATTTT	CASSKVGALPQPQHF
.	TRBD2	TRBJ2-3	TRBV6-6	TGTGCCAGCAGTTACAGCCGGGGGGGGTATACGCAGTATTTT	CASSYSRGGYTQYF
.	.	TRBJ1-2	TRBV27	TGTGCCAGCAGTTCAACGGCGGATGGCTACACCTTC	CASSSTADGYTF
few	TRBD1	TRBJ2-7	TRBV12-3/TRBV12-4	TGTGCCAGCAGCGAGACAGGGAGAGTCCGGGAGCAGTACTTC	CASSETGRVREQYF
.	.	TRBJ1-2	TRBV2	TGTGCCAGCTCCCTTGAGGGAACAAGCTATGGCTACACCTTC	CASSLEGTSYGYTF
.	.	TRBJ2-1	TRBV10-3	TGTGCCATCAGTGACATTGTTTACGGTGAGCAGTTCTTC	CAISDIVYGEQFF
.	.	TRBJ2-7	TRBV6-1	TGTGCCAGCAGTGAAGCGCGTCCGCGGCTCGAGCAGTACTTC	CASSEARPRLEQYF
few	.	TRBJ2-7	TRBV5-1	TGCGCCAGCAGCTTGTTTGGCATTGGGGACGAGCAGTACTTC	CASSLFGIGDEQYF
.	.	TRBJ1-1	TRBV6-5	TGTGCCAGCAGGACCCTTGGGGGCAGGGGATTAGGAGCTTTCTTT	CASRTLGGRGLGAFF
.	.	TRBJ2-1	TRBV24-1	TGTGCCACCAGTGACCTCGTCCCCGGGAGCCTTAATGAGCAGTTCTTC	CATSDLVPGSLNEQFF
many	TRBD1	TRBJ1-2	TRBV7-2	TGTGCCAGCAGCTTAGTCAGATCAGGGGGCAACTATGGCTACACCTTC	CASSLVRSGGNYGYTF
.	TRBD2	TRBJ2-1	TRBV11-3	TGTGCCAGCAGCATGTGGACTAGCGCTAAGGGGGCCAATGAGCAGTTCTTC	CASSMWTSAKGANEQFF
once	TRBD2	TRBJ2-7	TRBV7-9	TGTGCCAGCAGCTTACCCAATAGCGGGGCTAGCTCCTACGAGCAGTACTTC	CASSLPNSGASSYEQYF
many	.	TRBJ1-6	TRBV6-5	TGTGCCAGCAGACCTCTCGGGGGGAATTCACCCCTCCACTTT	CASRPLGGNSPLHF
.	.	TRBJ1-5	TRBV29-1	TGCAGCGTTGGTGGGGAAATGAATCAGCCCCAGCATTTT	CSVGGEMNQPQHF
.	.	TRBJ1-1	TRBV29-1	TGCAGCGTTGGGGGGGGACGGAGGCTCGGAGCTTTCTTT	CSVGGGRRLGAFF